This T cell receptor (beta chain) was documented in a study of T cell clusters in autoimmune cytopenias. The CDR3 is 15 residues long. Germline values: CDR1 SEHNR, CDR2 FQNEAQ (reference sequence). Study observations and caveats: The T cell clusters were defined only in silico, without experimental functional validation.

Concerning this clonotype itself: Its specificity is unknown.

TRB rearrangements were amplified by touch-down multiplex PCR with mixed TRB-A/B primers. TCRdb re-called the multiplex PCR reads and shows each CDR3 protein once, DNA omitted. The sample table includes about 5,500 distinct CDR3 sequences. TRB was amplified from around 0.25 ug of peripheral blood genomic DNA per sample. These data also featured in a second study, about T cell repertoires in aging, cancer and after chemotherapy. That work contributes: Healthy donor repertoires were recorded over several months to years and showed clear clonal overlap.

The sequenced material came from peripheral blood. This rearrangement joins TRBV7-9 to TRBJ2-7; TCRdb's assignment of TRBD1 cannot be checked, as there is no DNA. This receptor was taken from a human donor in good health. CDR3 in amino acids: CASSPGTLSSYEQYF.